This entry describes one TCR beta chain. Its antigen is not known. This sample is part of a study of shared clonotypes between healthy human individuals. Study overall: The donor group consisted of two women and three men, aged 18 to 49.

General study points: A reduction in generation probabilities was seen for non-shared clonotypes relative to those shared by all four donors. Clonotype sharing among donors, it was expected, would be affected by sequencing depth.

Some clones are missing from TCRdb's copy, which holds only in-frame ones; the method was immunoSEQ multiplex PCR. The top ten hold 0.13% of the sample, which has some 2.1 million clones, approximately 95% seen once. Germline V lookup: CDR1 MNHEY, CDR2 SMNVEV (reference sequence). This CDR3 contains 16 residues. The V end lost 5 bases, the J end lost 4 bases, and 18 bases lay between the germline ends. The donors were adults (healthy and HIV-negative) with no recent acute infections or vaccinations. Sequencing input: naive CD4+ T cells sorted from blood. The sample's subset: CD45RA+ positively selected. This TCR was recovered from a man between 18 and 29 years old in good health. V and J are TRBV27 and TRBJ1-5; D may be TRBD1 (5 bases). The CDR3 region is CASSDIAGTLNQPQHF. The CDR3 nucleotides are TGTGCCAGCAGTGACATTGCCGGGACCTTAAATCAGCCCCAGCATTTT.